These 11 T cell receptor beta chains were all obtained from the same sample, sequenced in a study of shared clonotypes between healthy human individuals. Generated by immunoSEQ multiplex PCR, the TCRdb table keeps only in-frame clones and is missing some. Of roughly 510,000 clones listed, about three quarters were seen once; the top ten hold under 15%. The sequenced material came from PBMCs. These receptors originate from a woman aged 40 to 49 in good health. Some clones in this sample may be carry-over from other donors' samples.

The chain uses TRBV7-2 and TRBJ2-1; D is uncertain. The V gene's germline CDR1 is SGHTA and CDR2 FQGNSA. V dropped 1 base and J dropped 5 bases, with 9 bases sitting between them. The CDR3 spans 14 residues. CDR3 in amino acids: CASSLVYRHNEQFF. DNA for the CDR3: TGTGCCAGCAGCTTAGTATACAGACACAATGAGCAGTTCTTC. Full variable domain (outside the CDR3, taken from reference TRBV7-2 and TRBJ2-1): GAGVSQSPSNKVTEKGKDVELRCDPISGHTALYWYRQSLGQGLEFLIYFQGNSAPDKSGLPSDRFSAERTGGSVSTLTIQRTQQEDSAVYLCASSLVYRHNEQFFGPGTRLTVL.

The V and J genes are TRBV27 and TRBJ2-3; a possible D gene is TRBD2 (6 bases). The V end was cut by 3 bases, the J end by 0 bases, with 7 bases between. This CDR3 region has 14 residues. The germline gives CDR1 MNHEY, CDR2 SMNVEV (reference sequence). The CDR3 sequence: CASSLAGSTDTQYF. In DNA form, the CDR3 reads TGTGCCAGCAGTTTGGCGGGAAGCACAGATACGCAGTATTTT.

The rearrangement joins TRBV5-1 to TRBJ2-5, with 8 bases aligning to TRBD2. This CDR3 is built from 15 residues. V gave up 4 bases and J gave up 1 base; unmatched junction bases: 6. Germline values: CDR1 SGHRS, CDR2 YFSETQ. CDR3 coding DNA: TGCGCCAGCAGCGGCCTCGGGACTAGCCAAGAGACCCAGTACTTC. Translation: CASSGLGTSQETQYF.

The chain joins TRBV7-8 to TRBJ1-1; unclear D gene. This CDR3 is 15 amino acids long. The germline V and J ends were trimmed by 1 base and 0 bases, with 9 bases remaining between them. CDR1 and CDR2 (germline): SGHVS, FQNEAQ. The CDR3 protein is CASSLGAALNTEAFF. The CDR3 bases are TGTGCCAGCAGCTTAGGCGCGGCATTGAACACTGAAGCTTTCTTT.

This chain links TRBV9 with TRBJ2-2; D is possibly TRBD1 (5 bases). CDR1 and CDR2 (germline): SGDLS, YYNGEE. The CDR3 is 16 amino acids. V was pared by 3 bases and J by 0 bases, with 12 bases between. The CDR3 nucleotides read TGTGCCAGCAGCGCGACAGTCACCCCGAACACCGGGGAGCTGTTTTTT. Protein: CASSATVTPNTGELFF. The whole variable domain, filled in from reference TRBV9 and TRBJ2-2, reads DSGVTQTPKHLITATGQRVTLRCSPRSGDLSVYWYQQSLDQGLQFLIQYYNGEERAKGNILERFSAQQFPDLHSELNLSSLELGDSALYFCASSATVTPNTGELFFGEGSRLTVL.

The V and J genes are TRBV6-1 and TRBJ1-2, with 7 bases fitting TRBD1. This CDR3 comprises 15 residues. Germline V lookup: CDR1 MNHNS, CDR2 SASEGT. Trimming cost V 3 bases and J 3 bases; bases outside gene matches: 7. CDR3 nucleotide sequence: TGTGCCAGCAGTGAGGACAGGCCAGAATACTATGGCTACACCTTC. It yields the protein CASSEDRPEYYGYTF.

The chain is built from TRBV28 and TRBJ2-2; D uncertain. Germline V gene data show CDR1 as MDHEN and CDR2 as SYDVKM. The CDR3 sequence is 12 residues long. V lost 7 bases and J lost 2, with 5 bases in between. CDR3 in amino acids: CASNLNTGELFF. The CDR3 DNA sequence: TGTGCCAGCAACCTAAACACCGGGGAGCTGTTTTTT.

The chain employs TRBV15 and TRBJ2-1; the match to TRBD2 covers 7 bases. Trimming took 1 base from V and 3 from J; bases not matched to a gene: 6. CDR1 is LNHNV and CDR2 is YYDKDF in the germline V gene (reference sequence). The CDR3 covers 16 residues. CDR3 DNA sequence: TGTGCCACCAGCAGAGGGCTAGCGGAGCTCTACAATGAGCAGTTCTTC. Amino acids: CATSRGLAELYNEQFF.

The CDR3 DNA sequence: TGTGCAAGTCGCTTGGGTGACCAGGGACGGGACTACGAGCAGTACTTC. It translates to CASRLGDQGRDYEQYF. V is TRBV12-2 and J is TRBJ2-7. TRBV12-2 is a pseudogene segment. The CDR3 sequence is 16 residues long.

This clone was seen more than once but under ten times. This chain connects TRBV4-2 to TRBJ2-3; D is uncertain. The V gene's germline CDR1 is LGHNA and CDR2 YNFKEQ. The CDR3 runs to 11 residues. The V gene lost 3 bases and the J gene lost 6 bases, with 4 bases spanning the gap. The CDR3 region is CASSQGDTQYF. In nucleotides, the CDR3 is TGTGCCAGCAGCCAGGGGGATACGCAGTATTTT.

The CDR3 sequence is CASSMAGEETQYF. DNA for the CDR3: TGTGCCAGCAGCATGGCAGGGGAGGAGACCCAGTACTTC. V is TRBV9 and J is TRBJ2-5; D is perhaps TRBD1 (6 bases). The V end lost 4 bases, the J end lost 5 bases, and 12 bases lay between the germline ends. Germline V gives CDR1 SGDLS, CDR2 YYNGEE. The CDR3 is 13 amino acids.